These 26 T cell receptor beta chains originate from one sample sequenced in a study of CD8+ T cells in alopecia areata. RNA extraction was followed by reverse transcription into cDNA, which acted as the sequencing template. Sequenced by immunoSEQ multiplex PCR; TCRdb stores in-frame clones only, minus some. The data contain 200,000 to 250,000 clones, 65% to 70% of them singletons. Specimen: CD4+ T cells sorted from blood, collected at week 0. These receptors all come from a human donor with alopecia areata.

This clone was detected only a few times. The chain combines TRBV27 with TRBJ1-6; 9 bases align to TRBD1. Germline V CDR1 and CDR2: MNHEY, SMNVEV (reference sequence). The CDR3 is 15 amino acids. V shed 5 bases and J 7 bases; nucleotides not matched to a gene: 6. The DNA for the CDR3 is TGTGCCAGCAGTACCCGACAGGGGGGGAATTCACCCCTCCACTTT. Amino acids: CASSTRQGGNSPLHF.

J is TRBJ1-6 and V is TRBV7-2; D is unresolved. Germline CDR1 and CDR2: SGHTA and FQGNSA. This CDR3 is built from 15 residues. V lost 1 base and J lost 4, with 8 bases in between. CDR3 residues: CASSLDPGYNSPLHF. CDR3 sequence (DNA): TGTGCCAGCAGCTTAGATCCAGGATATAATTCACCCCTCCACTTT.

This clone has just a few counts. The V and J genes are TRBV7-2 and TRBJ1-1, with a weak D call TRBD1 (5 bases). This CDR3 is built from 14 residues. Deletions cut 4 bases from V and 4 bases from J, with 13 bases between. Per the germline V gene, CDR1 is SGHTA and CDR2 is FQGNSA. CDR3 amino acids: CASSWDRRATEAFF. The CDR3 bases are TGTGCCAGCAGCTGGGACCGTCGTGCCACTGAAGCTTTCTTT.

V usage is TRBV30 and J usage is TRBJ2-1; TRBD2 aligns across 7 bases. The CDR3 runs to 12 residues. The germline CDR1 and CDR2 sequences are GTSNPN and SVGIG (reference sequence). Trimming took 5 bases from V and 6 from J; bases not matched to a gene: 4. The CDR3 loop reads CAWARGVNEQFF. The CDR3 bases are TGTGCCTGGGCCCGGGGGGTCAATGAGCAGTTCTTC.

The CDR3 protein is CTSSQEDGAPDSNQPQHF. The CDR3 coding sequence is TGCACCAGCAGCCAAGAGGATGGTGCACCCGATAGCAATCAGCCCCAGCATTTT. The rearrangement uses TRBV1 and TRBJ1-5. TRBV1 is a recognized pseudogene. The CDR3 length is 18 residues.

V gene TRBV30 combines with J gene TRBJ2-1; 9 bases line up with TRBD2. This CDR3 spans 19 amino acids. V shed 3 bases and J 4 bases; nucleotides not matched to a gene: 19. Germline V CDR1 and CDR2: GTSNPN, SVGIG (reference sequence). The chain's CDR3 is CAWRPGALAGWNGYNEQFF. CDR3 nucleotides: TGTGCCTGGAGACCTGGGGCTCTAGCGGGGTGGAACGGATACAATGAGCAGTTCTTC.

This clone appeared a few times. The CDR3: CAWSAGTSGGAYYEQYF. The CDR3 nucleotides read TGTGCCTGGAGTGCCGGGACTAGCGGGGGGGCGTACTACGAGCAGTACTTC. The chain has TRBV30 and TRBJ2-7; 16 bases fit TRBD2. The germline CDR1 and CDR2 sequences are GTSNPN and SVGIG (reference sequence). There are 17 residues in the CDR3. V was pared by 1 base and J by 3 bases, with 6 bases of the junction left unmatched.

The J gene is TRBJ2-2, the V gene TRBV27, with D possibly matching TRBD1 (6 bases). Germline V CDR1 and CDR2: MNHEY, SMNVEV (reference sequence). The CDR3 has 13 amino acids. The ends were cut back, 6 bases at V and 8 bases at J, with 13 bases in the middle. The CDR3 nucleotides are TGTGCCAGCAGGGGCTACAGGGCGGGGGAGCTGTTTTTT. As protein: CASRGYRAGELFF.

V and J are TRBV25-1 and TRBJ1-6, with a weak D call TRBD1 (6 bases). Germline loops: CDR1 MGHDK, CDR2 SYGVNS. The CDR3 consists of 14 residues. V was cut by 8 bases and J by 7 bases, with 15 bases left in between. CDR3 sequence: CASGLQGGNSPLHF. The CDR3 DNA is TGTGCCAGCGGTCTACAGGGAGGGAATTCACCCCTCCACTTT. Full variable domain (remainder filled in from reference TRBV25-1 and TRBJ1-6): EADIYQTPRYLVIGTGKKITLECSQTMGHDKMYWYQQDPGMELHLIHYSYGVNSTEKGDLSSESTVSRIRTEHFPLTLESARPSHTSQYLCASGLQGGNSPLHFGNGTRLTVT.

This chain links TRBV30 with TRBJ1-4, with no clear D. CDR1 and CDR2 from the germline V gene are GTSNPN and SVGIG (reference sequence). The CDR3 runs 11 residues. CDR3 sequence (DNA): TGTGTCCTCGCAACTAATGAAAAACTGTTTTTT. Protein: CVLATNEKLFF.

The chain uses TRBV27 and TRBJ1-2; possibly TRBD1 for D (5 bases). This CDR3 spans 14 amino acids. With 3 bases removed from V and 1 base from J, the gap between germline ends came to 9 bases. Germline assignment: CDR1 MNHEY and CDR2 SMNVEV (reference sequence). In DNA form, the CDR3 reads TGTGCCAGCAGTTTGAGACAGTTTAACTATGGCTACACCTTC. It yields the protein CASSLRQFNYGYTF.

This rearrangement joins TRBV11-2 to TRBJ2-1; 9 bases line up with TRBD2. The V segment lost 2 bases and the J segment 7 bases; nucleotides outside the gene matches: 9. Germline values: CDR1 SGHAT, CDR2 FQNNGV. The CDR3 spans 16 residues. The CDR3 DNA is TGTGCCAGCAGCTTACCAATCCTAGCGGGGACTAATGAGCAGTTCTTC. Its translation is CASSLPILAGTNEQFF.

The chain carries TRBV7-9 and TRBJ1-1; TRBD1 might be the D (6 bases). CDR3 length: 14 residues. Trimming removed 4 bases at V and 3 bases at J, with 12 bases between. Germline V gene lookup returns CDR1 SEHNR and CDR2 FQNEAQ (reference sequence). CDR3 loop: CASSSRTVYTEAFF. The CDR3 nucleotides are TGTGCCAGCAGCTCCCGGACAGTTTACACTGAAGCTTTCTTT. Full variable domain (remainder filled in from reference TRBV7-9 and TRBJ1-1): DTGVSQNPRHKITKRGQNVTFRCDPISEHNRLYWYRQTLGQGPEFLTYFQNEAQLEKSRLLSDRFSAERPKGSFSTLEIQRTEQGDSAMYLCASSSRTVYTEAFFGQGTRLTVV.

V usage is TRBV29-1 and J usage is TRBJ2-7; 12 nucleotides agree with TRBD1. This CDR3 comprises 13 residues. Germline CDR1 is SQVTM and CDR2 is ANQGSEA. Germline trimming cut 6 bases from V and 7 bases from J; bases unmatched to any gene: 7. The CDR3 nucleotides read TGCAGCGTACCGGGACAGGGGGCATGGGAGCAGTACTTC. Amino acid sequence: CSVPGQGAWEQYF.

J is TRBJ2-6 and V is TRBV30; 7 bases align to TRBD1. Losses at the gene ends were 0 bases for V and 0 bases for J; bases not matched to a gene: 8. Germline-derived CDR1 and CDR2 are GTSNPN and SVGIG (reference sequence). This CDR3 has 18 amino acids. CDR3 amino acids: CAWSVFLGQSSGANVLTF. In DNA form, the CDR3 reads TGTGCCTGGAGTGTATTTTTGGGACAGAGCTCTGGGGCCAACGTCCTGACTTTC.

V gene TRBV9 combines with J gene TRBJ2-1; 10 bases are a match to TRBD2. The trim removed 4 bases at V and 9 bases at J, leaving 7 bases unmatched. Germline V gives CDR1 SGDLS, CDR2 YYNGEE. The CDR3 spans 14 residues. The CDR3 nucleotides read TGTGCCAGCAGCCTTCGGACTAGCGGTGGTGAGCAGTTCTTC. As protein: CASSLRTSGGEQFF.

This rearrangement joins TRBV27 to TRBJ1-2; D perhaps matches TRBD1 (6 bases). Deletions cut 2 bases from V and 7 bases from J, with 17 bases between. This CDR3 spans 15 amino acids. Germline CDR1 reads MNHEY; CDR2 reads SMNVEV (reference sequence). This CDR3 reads CASSLRQATLSGYTF. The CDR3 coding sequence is TGTGCCAGCAGTTTACGACAGGCCACGTTGAGTGGCTACACCTTC.

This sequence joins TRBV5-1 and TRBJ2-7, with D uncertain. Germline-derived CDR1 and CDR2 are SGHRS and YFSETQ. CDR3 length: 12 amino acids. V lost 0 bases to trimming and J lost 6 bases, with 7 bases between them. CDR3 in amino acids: CASSLEGLEQYF. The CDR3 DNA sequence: TGCGCCAGCAGCTTGGAGGGCCTCGAGCAGTACTTC.

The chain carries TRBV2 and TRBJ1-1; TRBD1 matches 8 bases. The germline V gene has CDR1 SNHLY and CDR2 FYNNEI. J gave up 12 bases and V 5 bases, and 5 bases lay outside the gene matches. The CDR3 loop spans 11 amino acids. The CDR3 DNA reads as TGTGCCAGCAGTCGACAGGGGACATCTTTCTTT. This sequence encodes CASSRQGTSFF.

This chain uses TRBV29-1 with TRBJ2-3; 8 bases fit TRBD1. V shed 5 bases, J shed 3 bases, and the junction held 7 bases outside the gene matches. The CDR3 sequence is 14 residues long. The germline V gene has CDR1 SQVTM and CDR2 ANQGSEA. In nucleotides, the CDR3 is TGCAGCGTTTATAGACAGGGGAATACAGATACGCAGTATTTT. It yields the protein CSVYRQGNTDTQYF.

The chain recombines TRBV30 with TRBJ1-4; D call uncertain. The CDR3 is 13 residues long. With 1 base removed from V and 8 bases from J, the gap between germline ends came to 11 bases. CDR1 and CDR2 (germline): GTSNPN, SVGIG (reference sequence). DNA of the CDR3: TGTGCCTGGAGTGGTGGTACCGCGGAAAAACTGTTTTTT. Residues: CAWSGGTAEKLFF.

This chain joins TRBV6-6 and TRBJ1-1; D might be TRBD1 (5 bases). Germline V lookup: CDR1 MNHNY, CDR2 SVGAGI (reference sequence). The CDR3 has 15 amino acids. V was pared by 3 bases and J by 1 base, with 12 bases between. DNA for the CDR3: TGTGCCAGCAGTTATCAGGGACCCGGGAACACTGAAGCTTTCTTT. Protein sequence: CASSYQGPGNTEAFF.

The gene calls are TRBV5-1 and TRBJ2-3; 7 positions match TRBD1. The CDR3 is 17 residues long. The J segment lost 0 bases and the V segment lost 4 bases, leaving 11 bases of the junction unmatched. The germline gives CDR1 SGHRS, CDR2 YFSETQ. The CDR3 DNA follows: TGCGCCAGCAGCACCACTCCAGGGGGAACTAGCACAGATACGCAGTATTTT. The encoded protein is CASSTTPGGTSTDTQYF.

Here the CDR3 reads CASSQGREKLFF. The CDR3 DNA sequence: TGCGCCAGCAGCCAAGGACGTGAAAAACTGTTTTTT. J is TRBJ1-4 and V is TRBV4-1; D uncertain. V lost 1 base and J lost 7, with 4 bases in between. This CDR3 contains 12 residues. In germline, CDR1 is MGHRA, CDR2 YSYEKL.

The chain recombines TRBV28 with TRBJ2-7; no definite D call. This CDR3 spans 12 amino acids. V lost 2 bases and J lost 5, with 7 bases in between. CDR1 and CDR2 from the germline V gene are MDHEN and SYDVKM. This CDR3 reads CASSLLNDEQYF. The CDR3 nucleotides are TGTGCCAGCAGTTTACTAAACGACGAGCAGTACTTC.

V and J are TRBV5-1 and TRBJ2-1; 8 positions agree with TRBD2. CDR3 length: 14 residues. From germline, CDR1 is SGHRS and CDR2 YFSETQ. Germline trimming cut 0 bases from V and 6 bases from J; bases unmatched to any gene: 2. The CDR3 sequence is CASSLAGLGNEQFF. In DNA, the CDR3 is TGCGCCAGCAGCTTGGCGGGACTAGGCAATGAGCAGTTCTTC.